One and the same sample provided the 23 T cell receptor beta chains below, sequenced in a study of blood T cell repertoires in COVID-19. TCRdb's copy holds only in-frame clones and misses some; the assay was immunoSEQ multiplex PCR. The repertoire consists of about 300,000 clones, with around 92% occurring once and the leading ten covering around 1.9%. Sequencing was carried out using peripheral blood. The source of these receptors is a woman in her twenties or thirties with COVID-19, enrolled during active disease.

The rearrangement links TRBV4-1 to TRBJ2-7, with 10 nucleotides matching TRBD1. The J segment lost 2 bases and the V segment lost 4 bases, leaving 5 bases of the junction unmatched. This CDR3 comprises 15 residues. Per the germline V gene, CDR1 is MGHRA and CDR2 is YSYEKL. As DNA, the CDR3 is TGCGCCAGCAGCCCGGACAGGGGGGGCACCTACGAGCAGTACTTC. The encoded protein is CASSPDRGGTYEQYF.

The CDR3 sequence: CASSPDPLRGQPQHF. CDR3 nucleotide sequence: TGTGCCAGCAGTCCAGACCCCCTAAGGGGTCAGCCCCAGCATTTT. V is TRBV27 and J is TRBJ1-5; D is perhaps TRBD1 (5 bases). Per germline, CDR1 MNHEY and CDR2 SMNVEV (reference sequence). V was trimmed by 5 bases and J by 6 bases, leaving 17 bases between them. The length of the CDR3 is 15 residues.

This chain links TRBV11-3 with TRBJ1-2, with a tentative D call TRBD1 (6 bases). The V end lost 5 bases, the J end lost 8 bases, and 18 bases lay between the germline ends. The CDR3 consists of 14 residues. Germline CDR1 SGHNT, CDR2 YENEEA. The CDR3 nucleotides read TGTGCCAGCAGCAAAGCAACAGGGCTCGGAGGCTACACCTTC. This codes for CASSKATGLGGYTF. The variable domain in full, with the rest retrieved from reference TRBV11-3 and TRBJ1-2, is EAGVVQSPRYKIIEKKQPVAFWCNPISGHNTLYWYLQNLGQGPELLIRYENEEAVDDSQLPKDRFSAERLKGVDSTLKIQPAELGDSAVYLCASSKATGLGGYTFGSGTRLTVV.

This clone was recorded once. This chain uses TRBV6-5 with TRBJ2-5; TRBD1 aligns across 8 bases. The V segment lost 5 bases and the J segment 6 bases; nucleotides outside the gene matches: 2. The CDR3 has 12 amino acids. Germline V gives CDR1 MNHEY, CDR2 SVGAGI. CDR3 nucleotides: TGTGCCAGCAGTAGACAGGGGAAGACCCAGTACTTC. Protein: CASSRQGKTQYF.

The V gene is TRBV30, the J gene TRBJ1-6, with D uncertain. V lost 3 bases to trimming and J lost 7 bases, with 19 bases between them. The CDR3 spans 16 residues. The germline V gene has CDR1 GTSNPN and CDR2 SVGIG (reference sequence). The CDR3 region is CAWRSGQRRVNSPLHF. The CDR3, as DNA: TGTGCCTGGAGATCTGGTCAGCGGAGGGTAAATTCACCCCTCCACTTT.

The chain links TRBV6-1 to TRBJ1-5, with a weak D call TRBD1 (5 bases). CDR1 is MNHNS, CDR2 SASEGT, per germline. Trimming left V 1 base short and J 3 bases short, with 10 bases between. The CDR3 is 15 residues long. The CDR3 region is CASSEGRAANQPQHF. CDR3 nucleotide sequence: TGTGCCAGCAGTGAAGGCAGGGCGGCCAATCAGCCCCAGCATTTT.

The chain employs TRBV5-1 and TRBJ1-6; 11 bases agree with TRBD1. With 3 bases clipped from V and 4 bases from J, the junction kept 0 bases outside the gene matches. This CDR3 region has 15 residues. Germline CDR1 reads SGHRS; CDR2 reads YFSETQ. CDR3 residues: CASSWDRGYNSPLHF. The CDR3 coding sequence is TGCGCCAGCAGCTGGGACAGGGGGTATAATTCACCCCTCCACTTT.

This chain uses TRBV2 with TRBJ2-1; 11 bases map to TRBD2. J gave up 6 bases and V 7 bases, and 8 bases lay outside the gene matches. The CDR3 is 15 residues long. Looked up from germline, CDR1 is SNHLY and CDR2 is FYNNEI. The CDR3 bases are TGTGCCAGCAACAAAATAGCGGGGGGGCCCAATGAGCAGTTCTTC. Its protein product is CASNKIAGGPNEQFF. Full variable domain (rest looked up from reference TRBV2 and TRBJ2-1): EPEVTQTPSHQVTQMGQEVILRCVPISNHLYFYWYRQILGQKVEFLVSFYNNEISEKSEIFDDQFSVERPDGSNFTLKIRSTKLEDSAMYFCASNKIAGGPNEQFFGPGTRLTVL.

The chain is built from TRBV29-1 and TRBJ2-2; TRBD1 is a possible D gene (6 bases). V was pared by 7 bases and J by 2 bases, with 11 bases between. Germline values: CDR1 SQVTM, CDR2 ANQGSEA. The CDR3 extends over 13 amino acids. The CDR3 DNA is TGCAGCGCCACGGACAGAAACACCGGGGAGCTGTTTTTT. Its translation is CSATDRNTGELFF.

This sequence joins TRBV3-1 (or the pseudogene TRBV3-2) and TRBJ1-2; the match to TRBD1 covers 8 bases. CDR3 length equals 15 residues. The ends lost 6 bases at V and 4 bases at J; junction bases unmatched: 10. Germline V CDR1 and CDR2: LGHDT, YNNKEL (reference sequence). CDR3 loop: CASSPNQGAGYGYTF. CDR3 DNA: TGTGCCAGCAGTCCAAATCAGGGGGCGGGCTATGGCTACACCTTC.

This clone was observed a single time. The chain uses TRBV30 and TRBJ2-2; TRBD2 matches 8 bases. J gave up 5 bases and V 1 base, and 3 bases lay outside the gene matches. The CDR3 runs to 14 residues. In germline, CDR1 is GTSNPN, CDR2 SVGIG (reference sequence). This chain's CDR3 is CAWSETSGTGELFF. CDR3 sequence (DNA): TGTGCCTGGAGTGAAACTAGCGGTACCGGGGAGCTGTTTTTT.

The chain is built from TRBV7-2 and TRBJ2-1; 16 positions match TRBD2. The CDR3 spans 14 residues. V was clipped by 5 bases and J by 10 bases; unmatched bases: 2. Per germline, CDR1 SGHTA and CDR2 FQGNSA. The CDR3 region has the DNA TGTGCCAGCAGCACGGGACTAGCGGGGGGGGAGCAGTTCTTC. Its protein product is CASSTGLAGGEQFF.

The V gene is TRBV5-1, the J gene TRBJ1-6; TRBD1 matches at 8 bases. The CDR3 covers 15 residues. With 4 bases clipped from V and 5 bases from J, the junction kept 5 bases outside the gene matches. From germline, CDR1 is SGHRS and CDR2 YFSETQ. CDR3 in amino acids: CASSPTGGDNSPLHF. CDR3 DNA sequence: TGCGCCAGCAGCCCTACAGGGGGTGATAATTCACCCCTCCACTTT. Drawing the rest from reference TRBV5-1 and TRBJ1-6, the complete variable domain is KAGVTQTPRYLIKTRGQQVTLSCSPISGHRSVSWYQQTPGQGLQFLFEYFSETQRNKGNFPGRFSGRQFSNSRSEMNVSTLELGDSALYLCASSPTGGDNSPLHFGNGTRLTVT.

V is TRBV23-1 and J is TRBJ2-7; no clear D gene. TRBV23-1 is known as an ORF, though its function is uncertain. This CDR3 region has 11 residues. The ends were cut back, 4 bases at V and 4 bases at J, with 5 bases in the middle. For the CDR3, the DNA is TGCGCCAGCAGTCTCGGGTACGAGCAGTACTTC. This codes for CASSLGYEQYF.

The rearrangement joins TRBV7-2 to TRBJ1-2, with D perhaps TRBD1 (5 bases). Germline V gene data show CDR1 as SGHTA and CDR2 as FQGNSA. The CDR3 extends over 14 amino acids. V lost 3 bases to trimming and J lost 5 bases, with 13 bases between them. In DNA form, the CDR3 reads TGTGCCAGCAGCTTGAGGCCAGGGAGGTATGGCTACACCTTC. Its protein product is CASSLRPGRYGYTF.

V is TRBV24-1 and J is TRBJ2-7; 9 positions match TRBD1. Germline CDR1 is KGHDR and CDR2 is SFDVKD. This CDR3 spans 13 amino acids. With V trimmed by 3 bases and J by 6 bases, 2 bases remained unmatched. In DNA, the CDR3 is TGTGCCACCAGTGATAACAGGGGGCGCGAGCAGTACTTC. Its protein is CATSDNRGREQYF.

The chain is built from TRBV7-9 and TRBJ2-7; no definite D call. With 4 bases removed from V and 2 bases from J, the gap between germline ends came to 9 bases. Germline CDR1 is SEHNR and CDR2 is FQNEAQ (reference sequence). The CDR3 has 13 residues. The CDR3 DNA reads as TGTGCCAGCAGCTCCTCAGGTACCTACGAGCAGTACGTC. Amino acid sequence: CASSSSGTYEQYV.

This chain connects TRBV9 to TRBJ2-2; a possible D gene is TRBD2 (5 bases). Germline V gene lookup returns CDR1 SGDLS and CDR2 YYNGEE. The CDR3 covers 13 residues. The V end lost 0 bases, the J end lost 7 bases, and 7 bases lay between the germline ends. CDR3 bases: TGTGCCAGCAGCGTAGACGGGAACGGGGAGCTGTTTTTT. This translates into CASSVDGNGELFF.

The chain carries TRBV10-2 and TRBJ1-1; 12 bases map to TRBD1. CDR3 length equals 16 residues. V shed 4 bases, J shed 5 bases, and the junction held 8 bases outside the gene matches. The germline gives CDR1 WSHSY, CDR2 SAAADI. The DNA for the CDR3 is TGCGCCAGCAGTGTTGGGGACAGGGGGCGGAGGACTGAAGCTTTCTTT. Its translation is CASSVGDRGRRTEAFF.

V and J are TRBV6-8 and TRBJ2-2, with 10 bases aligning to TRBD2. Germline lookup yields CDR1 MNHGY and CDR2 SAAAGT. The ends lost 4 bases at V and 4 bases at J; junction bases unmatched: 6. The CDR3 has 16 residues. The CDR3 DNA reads TGTGCCAGCAGTTTTCGGCGACTAGCGGGCACCGGGGAGCTGTTTTTT. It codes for CASSFRRLAGTGELFF.

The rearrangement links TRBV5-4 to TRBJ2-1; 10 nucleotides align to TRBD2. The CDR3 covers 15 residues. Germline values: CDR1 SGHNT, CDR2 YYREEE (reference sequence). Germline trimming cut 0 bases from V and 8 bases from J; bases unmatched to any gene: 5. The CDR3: CASSLESGGGYEQFF. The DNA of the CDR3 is TGTGCCAGCAGCTTGGAGAGCGGGGGGGGGTATGAGCAGTTCTTC. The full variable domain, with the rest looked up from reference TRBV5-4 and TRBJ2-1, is ETGVTQSPTHLIKTRGQQVTLRCSSQSGHNTVSWYQQALGQGPQFIFQYYREEENGRGNFPPRFSGLQFPNYSSELNVNALELDDSALYLCASSLESGGGYEQFFGPGTRLTVL.

Here the CDR3 reads CASSIKGNEQFF. For the CDR3, the DNA is TGTGCCAGTAGTATCAAGGGGAATGAGCAGTTCTTC. The chain links TRBV19 to TRBJ2-1; D might be TRBD1 (5 bases). The germline V gene encodes CDR1 LNHDA and CDR2 SQIVND (reference sequence). The CDR3 totals 12 residues. The V gene lost 3 bases and the J gene lost 7 bases, with 7 bases spanning the gap.

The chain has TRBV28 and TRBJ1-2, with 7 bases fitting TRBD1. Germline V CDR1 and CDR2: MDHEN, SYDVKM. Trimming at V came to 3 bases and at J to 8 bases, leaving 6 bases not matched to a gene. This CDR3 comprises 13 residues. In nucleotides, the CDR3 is TGTGCCAGCAGTTTCCCAGGGACAGAAGGCTACACCTTC. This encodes CASSFPGTEGYTF.